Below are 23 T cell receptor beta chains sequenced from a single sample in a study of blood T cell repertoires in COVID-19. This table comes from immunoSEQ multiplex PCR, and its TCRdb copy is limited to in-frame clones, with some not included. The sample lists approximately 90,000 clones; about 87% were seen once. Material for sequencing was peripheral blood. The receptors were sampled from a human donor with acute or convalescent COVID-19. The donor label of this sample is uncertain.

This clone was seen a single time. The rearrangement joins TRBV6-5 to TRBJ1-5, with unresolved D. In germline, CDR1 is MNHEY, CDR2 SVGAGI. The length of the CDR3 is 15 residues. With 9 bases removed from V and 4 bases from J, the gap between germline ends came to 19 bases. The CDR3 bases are TGTGCCAGTGTACTCTCAGGCGGGTTAAATCAGCCCCAGCATTTT. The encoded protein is CASVLSGGLNQPQHF.

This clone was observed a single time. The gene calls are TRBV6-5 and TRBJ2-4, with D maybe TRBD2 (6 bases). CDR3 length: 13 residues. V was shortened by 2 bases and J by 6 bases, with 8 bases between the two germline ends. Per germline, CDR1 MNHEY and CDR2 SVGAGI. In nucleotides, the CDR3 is TGTGCCAGCAGTTACGTCGGGGGAAACATTCAGTACTTC. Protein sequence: CASSYVGGNIQYF.

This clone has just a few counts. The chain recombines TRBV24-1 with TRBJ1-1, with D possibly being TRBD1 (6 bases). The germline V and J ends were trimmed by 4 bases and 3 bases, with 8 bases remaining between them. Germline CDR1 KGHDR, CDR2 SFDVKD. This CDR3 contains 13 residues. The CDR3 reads CATSDWGHTEAFF. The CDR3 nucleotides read TGTGCCACCAGTGACTGGGGGCACACTGAAGCTTTCTTT.

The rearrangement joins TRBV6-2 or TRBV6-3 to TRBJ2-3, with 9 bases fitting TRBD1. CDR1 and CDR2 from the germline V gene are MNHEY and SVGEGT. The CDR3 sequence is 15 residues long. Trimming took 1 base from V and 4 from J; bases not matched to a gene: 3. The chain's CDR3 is CASSYWDRVSDTQYF. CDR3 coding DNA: TGTGCCAGCAGTTACTGGGACAGGGTATCAGATACGCAGTATTTT.

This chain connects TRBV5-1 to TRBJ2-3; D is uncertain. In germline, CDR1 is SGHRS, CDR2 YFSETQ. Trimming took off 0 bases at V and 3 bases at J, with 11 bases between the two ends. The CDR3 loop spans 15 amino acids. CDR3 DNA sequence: TGCGCCAGCAGCTTGGCCGCCAGGTTAACAGATACGCAGTATTTT. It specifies CASSLAARLTDTQYF.

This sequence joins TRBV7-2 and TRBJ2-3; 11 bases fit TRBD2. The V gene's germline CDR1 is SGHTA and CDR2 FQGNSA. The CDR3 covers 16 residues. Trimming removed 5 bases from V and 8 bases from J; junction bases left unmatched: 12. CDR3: CASSPAASGGLRTQYF. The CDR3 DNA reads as TGTGCCAGCAGCCCGGCGGCTAGCGGGGGGTTGCGTACGCAGTATTTT.

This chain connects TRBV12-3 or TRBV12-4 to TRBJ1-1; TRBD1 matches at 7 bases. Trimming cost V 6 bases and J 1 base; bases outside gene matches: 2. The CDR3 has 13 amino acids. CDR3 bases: TGTGCCAGCAGAGACAGGGCGAACACTGAAGCTTTCTTT. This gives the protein CASRDRANTEAFF.

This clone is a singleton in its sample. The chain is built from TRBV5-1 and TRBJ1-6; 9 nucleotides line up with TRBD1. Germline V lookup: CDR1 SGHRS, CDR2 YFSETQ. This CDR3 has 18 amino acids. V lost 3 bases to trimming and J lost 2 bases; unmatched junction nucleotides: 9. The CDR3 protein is CASSSGTGNPTYNSPLHF. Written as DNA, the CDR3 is TGCGCCAGCAGCTCTGGGACAGGGAATCCCACCTATAATTCACCCCTCCACTTT.

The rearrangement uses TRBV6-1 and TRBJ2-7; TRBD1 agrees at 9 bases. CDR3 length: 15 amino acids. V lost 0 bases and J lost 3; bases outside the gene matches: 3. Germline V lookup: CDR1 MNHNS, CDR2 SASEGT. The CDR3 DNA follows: TGTGCCAGCAGTGAAGCGAGGGACAGGGTCTACGAGCAGTACTTC. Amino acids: CASSEARDRVYEQYF.

CDR3 coding DNA: TGTGCCAGCAGTGTTTCAATGGGGGCCCCTGAAGCTTTCTTT. Its protein is CASSVSMGAPEAFF. The V gene is TRBV2, the J gene TRBJ1-1, with D possibly TRBD1 on 6 matching bases. The V end lost 4 bases, the J end lost 6 bases, and 15 bases lay between the germline ends. Germline loops: CDR1 SNHLY, CDR2 FYNNEI. The CDR3 is 14 amino acids.

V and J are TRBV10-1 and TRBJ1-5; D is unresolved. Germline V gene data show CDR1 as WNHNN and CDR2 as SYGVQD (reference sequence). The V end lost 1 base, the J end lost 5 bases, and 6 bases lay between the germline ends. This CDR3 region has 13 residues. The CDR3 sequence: CASSEYLDQPQHF. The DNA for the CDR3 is TGCGCCAGCAGTGAGTACTTAGATCAGCCCCAGCATTTT.

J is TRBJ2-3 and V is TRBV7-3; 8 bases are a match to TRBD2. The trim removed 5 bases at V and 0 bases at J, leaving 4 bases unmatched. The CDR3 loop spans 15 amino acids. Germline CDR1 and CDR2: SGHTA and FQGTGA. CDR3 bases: TGTGCCAGCAGCATCCAGCGGGGGAGCACAGATACGCAGTATTTT. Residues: CASSIQRGSTDTQYF.

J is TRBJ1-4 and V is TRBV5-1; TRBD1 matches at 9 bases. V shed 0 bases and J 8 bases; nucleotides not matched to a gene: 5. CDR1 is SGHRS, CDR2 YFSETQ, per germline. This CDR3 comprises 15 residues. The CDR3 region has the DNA TGCGCCAGCAGCTTGGGCGGGACAGGGAACGAAAAACTGTTTTTT. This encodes CASSLGGTGNEKLFF.

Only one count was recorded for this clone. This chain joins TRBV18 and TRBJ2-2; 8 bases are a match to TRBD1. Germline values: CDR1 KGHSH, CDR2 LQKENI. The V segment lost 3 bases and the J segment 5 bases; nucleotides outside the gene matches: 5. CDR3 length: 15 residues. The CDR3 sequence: CASSPGTGGTGELFF. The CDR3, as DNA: TGTGCCAGCTCACCGGGGACAGGTGGAACCGGGGAGCTGTTTTTT.

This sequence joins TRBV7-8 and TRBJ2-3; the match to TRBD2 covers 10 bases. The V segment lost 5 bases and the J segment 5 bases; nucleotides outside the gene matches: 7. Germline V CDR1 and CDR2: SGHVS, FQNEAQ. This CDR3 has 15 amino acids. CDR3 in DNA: TGTGCCAGCAGCGACGTTAGCGGGGGGTTAGATACGCAGTATTTT. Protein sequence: CASSDVSGGLDTQYF.

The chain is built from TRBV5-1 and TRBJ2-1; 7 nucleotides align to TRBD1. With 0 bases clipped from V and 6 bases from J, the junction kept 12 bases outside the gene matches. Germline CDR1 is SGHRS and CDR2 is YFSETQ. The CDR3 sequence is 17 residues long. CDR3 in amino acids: CASSLGGNRGRINEQFF. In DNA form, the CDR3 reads TGCGCCAGCAGCTTGGGTGGGAACAGGGGTCGGATCAATGAGCAGTTCTTC.

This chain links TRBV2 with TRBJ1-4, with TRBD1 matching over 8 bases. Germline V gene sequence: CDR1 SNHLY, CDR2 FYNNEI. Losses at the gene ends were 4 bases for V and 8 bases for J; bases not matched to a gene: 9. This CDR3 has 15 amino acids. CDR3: CASSVTGAVGEKLFF. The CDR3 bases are TGTGCCAGCAGTGTGACAGGGGCCGTAGGGGAAAAACTGTTTTTT.

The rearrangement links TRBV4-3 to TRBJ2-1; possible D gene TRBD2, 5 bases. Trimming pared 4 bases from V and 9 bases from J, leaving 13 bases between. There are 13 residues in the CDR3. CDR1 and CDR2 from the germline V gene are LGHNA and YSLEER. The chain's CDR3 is CASSLTHRGEQFF. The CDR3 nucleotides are TGCGCCAGCAGCCTAACCCACCGGGGTGAGCAGTTCTTC.

CDR3 nucleotide sequence: TGTGCCAGCAGCATTTTCCGGGACAACTCCTACGAGCAGTACTTC. Its protein is CASSIFRDNSYEQYF. J is TRBJ2-7 and V is TRBV7-6; perhaps TRBD1 as D (6 bases). CDR1 and CDR2 from the germline V gene are SGHVS and FNYEAQ. Trimming removed 5 bases from V and 0 bases from J, with 14 bases in between. This CDR3 has 15 residues.

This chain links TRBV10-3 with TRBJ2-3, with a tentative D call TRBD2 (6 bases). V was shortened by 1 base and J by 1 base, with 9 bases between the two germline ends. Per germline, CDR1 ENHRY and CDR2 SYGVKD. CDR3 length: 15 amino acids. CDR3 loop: CAISELTGGTDTQYF. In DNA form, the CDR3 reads TGTGCCATCAGTGAGTTGACGGGGGGCACAGATACGCAGTATTTT.

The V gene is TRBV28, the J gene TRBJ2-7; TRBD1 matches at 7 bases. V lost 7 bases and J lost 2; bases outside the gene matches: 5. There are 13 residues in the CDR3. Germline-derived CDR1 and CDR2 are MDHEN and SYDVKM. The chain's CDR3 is CASNSGTAYEQYF. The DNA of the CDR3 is TGTGCCAGCAACTCCGGGACAGCCTACGAGCAGTACTTC.

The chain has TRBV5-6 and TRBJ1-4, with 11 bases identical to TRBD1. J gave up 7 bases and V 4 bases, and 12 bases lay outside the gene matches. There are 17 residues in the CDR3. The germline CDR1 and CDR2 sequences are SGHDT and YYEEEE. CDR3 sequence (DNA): TGTGCCAGCAGCAAAACCGGGACAGGGGGGTTTTTTGAAAAACTGTTTTTT. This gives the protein CASSKTGTGGFFEKLFF. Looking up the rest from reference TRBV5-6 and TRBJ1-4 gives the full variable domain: DAGVTQSPTHLIKTRGQQVTLRCSPKSGHDTVSWYQQALGQGPQFIFQYYEEEERQRGNFPDRFSGHQFPNYSSELNVNALLLGDSALYLCASSKTGTGGFFEKLFFGSGTQLSVL.

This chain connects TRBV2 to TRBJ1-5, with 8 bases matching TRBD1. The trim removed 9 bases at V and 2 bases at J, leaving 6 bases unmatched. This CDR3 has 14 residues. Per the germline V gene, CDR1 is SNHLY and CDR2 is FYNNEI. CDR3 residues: CASAYRGGNQPQHF. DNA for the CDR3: TGTGCCAGTGCCTACAGGGGGGGCAATCAGCCCCAGCATTTT.